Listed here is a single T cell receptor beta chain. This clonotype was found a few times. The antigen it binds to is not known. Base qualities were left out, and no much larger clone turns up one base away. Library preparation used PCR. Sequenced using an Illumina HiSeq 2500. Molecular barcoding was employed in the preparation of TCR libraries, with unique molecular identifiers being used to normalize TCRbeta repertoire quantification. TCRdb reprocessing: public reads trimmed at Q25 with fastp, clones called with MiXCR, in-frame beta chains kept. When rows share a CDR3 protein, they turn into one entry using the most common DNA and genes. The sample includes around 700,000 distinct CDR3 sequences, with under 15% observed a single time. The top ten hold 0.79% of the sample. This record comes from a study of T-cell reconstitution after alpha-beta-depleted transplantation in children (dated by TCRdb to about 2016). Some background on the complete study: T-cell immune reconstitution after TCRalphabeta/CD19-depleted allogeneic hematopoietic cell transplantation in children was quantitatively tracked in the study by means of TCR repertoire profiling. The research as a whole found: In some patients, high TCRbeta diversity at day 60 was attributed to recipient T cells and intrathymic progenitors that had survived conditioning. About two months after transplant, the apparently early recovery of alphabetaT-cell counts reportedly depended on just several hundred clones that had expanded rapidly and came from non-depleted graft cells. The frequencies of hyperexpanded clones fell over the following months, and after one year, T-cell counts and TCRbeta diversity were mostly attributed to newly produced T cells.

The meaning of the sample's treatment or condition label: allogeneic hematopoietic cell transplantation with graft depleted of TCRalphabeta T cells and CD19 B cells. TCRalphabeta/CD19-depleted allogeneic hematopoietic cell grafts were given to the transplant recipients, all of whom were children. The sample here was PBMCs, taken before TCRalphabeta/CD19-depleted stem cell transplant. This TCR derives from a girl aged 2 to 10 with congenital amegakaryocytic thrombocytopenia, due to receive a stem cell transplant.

CDR3 region: CATSSTGLAGDTQYF. The DNA reads as follows: TGTGCCACCAGCAGCACAGGACTAGCGGGTGATACGCAGTATTTT. Here the chain combines TRBV15 and TRBJ2-3; 11 bases in the middle match TRBD2. The CDR3 runs 15 residues from the cysteine to the phenylalanine. CDR3 DNA only is kept here, 45 bases in frame from base 1. Looking up the germline V gene (reference sequence) yields CDR1 LNHNV and CDR2 YYDKDF. Trimmed from V: 3 bases; trimmed from J: 6 bases; junction bases lacking a gene match: 5.